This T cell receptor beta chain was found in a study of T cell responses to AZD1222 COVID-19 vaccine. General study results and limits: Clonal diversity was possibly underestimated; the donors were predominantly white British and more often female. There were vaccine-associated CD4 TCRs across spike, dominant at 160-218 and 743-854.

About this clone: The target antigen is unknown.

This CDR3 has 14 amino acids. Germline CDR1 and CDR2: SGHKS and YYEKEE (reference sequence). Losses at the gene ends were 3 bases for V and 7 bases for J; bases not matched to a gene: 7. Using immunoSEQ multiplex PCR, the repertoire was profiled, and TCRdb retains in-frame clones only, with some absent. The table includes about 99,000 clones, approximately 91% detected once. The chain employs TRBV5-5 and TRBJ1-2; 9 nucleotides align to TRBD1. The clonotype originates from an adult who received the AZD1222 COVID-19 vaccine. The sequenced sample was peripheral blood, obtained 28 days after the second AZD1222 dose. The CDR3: CASSSRQGGFGYTF. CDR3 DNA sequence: TGTGCCAGCAGCTCAAGACAGGGGGGCTTTGGCTACACCTTC.